Below, 12 T cell receptor beta chains from the same sample are listed, as sequenced in a study of shared clonotypes between healthy human individuals. Sequenced by immunoSEQ multiplex PCR; TCRdb stores in-frame clones only, minus some. The repertoire consists of 2.5 million or so clones, with roughly nine tenths occurring once and the leading ten covering more than 0.12%. Sequenced material: naive CD4+ T cells sorted from blood. Regarding subset: CD45RA+ positively selected. Every receptor here comes from a man between 18 and 35 years old in good health.

The chain employs TRBV29-1 and TRBJ2-3; 11 positions match TRBD2. Germline V gene lookup returns CDR1 SQVTM and CDR2 ANQGSEA. J gave up 0 bases and V 6 bases, and 11 bases lay outside the gene matches. The CDR3 length is 17 residues. Here the CDR3 DNA reads TGCAGCGTAGGGGGACTAGCGGAAACCTCTAGCACAGATACGCAGTATTTT. As protein: CSVGGLAETSSTDTQYF.

V and J are TRBV19 and TRBJ1-6; no firm D call. CDR3 length: 15 residues. Germline assignment: CDR1 LNHDA and CDR2 SQIVND (reference sequence). Trimming left V 7 bases short and J 7 bases short, with 17 bases between. CDR3 bases: TGTGCCAGTACCAAAAGTGAACTGCCGAATTCACCCCTCCACTTT. Its translation is CASTKSELPNSPLHF. Full variable domain (outside the CDR3, taken from reference TRBV19 and TRBJ1-6): DGGITQSPKYLFRKEGQNVTLSCEQNLNHDAMYWYRQDPGQGLRLIYYSQIVNDFQKGDIAEGYSVSREKKESFPLTVTSAQKNPTAFYLCASTKSELPNSPLHFGNGTRLTVT.

The chain is built from TRBV18 and TRBJ1-4; 7 bases are a match to TRBD1. Unmatched junction bases numbered 7, after V lost 5 bases and J lost 7 bases. CDR1 KGHSH and CDR2 LQKENI come from the germline V gene. CDR3 length: 14 amino acids. In DNA form, the CDR3 reads TGTGCCAGCTCAGAACAGGGGTCGGGTGAAAAACTGTTTTTT. Translation: CASSEQGSGEKLFF.

As concerns this clone: Other DNA sequences in the sample encode the same CDR3. The chain recombines TRBV5-4 with TRBJ2-2, with 7 bases matching TRBD1. J gave up 4 bases and V 0 bases, and 3 bases lay outside the gene matches. This CDR3 is built from 15 residues. From germline, CDR1 is SGHNT and CDR2 YYREEE (reference sequence). In nucleotides, the CDR3 is TGTGCCAGCAGCTTGGACAGGGGTGGCACCGGGGAGCTGTTTTTT. As protein: CASSLDRGGTGELFF.

V and J are TRBV11-1 and TRBJ1-1; 7 positions agree with TRBD1. V trimming: 5 bases; J trimming: 0 bases; junction bases outside the gene matches: 6. There are 15 residues in the CDR3. Germline V CDR1 and CDR2: SGHAT, FQDESV (reference sequence). CDR3 in amino acids: CASSPWDSMNTEAFF. CDR3 coding DNA: TGTGCCAGCAGCCCTTGGGACAGCATGAACACTGAAGCTTTCTTT.

The chain joins TRBV6-5 to TRBJ1-6; TRBD1 is a possible D gene (5 bases). The germline gives CDR1 MNHEY, CDR2 SVGAGI. Trimming stripped 6 bases from V and 15 bases from J, with 18 bases between. CDR3 length: 13 residues. CDR3 nucleotides: TGTGCCAGCAGGGCCGGGGCCCCGGAACGCCTCCACTTT. It translates to CASRAGAPERLHF.

This clone appeared a single time. The J gene is TRBJ2-5, the V gene TRBV19; 10 bases agree with TRBD1. Germline V gene lookup returns CDR1 LNHDA and CDR2 SQIVND (reference sequence). The CDR3 consists of 15 residues. The V and J ends lost 2 bases and 4 bases, in that order; junction bases with no gene match: 4. This CDR3 reads CASSIPGTGVETQYF. CDR3 bases: TGTGCCAGTAGTATACCGGGGACAGGGGTAGAGACCCAGTACTTC.

This chain links TRBV6-6 with TRBJ1-5; no clear D gene. V was trimmed by 5 bases and J by 0 bases, leaving 5 bases between them. Germline assignment: CDR1 MNHNY and CDR2 SVGAGI (reference sequence). CDR3 size: 13 residues. CDR3 residues: CASSGSSNQPQHF. The CDR3 coding sequence is TGTGCCAGCAGTGGAAGTAGCAATCAGCCCCAGCATTTT.

CDR3 bases: TGTGCCAGCAGCCCCCGGCACGGCAATTCACCCCTCCACTTT. Its translation is CASSPRHGNSPLHF. This chain connects TRBV11-2 to TRBJ1-6; D not resolved. V was trimmed by 5 bases and J by 7 bases, leaving 12 bases between them. Germline values: CDR1 SGHAT, CDR2 FQNNGV. The length of the CDR3 is 14 residues. The full variable domain, its missing parts supplied by reference TRBV11-2 and TRBJ1-6, is EAGVAQSPRYKIIEKRQSVAFWCNPISGHATLYWYQQILGQGPKLLIQFQNNGVVDDSQLPKDRFSAERLKGVDSTLKIQPAKLEDSAVYLCASSPRHGNSPLHFGNGTRLTVT.

This rearrangement joins TRBV7-8 to TRBJ2-6, with no clear D. The germline CDR1 and CDR2 sequences are SGHVS and FQNEAQ. V was clipped by 5 bases and J by 6 bases, with 5 bases between them. This CDR3 is built from 12 residues. CDR3 amino acids: CASSPAANVLTF. The DNA of the CDR3 is TGTGCCAGCAGCCCGGCGGCCAACGTCCTGACTTTC.

The DNA of the CDR3 is TGTGCCAGCAGCTTGGGGACTAGCGGGAGGGTGGAGACCCAGTACTTC. It specifies CASSLGTSGRVETQYF. The V and J genes are TRBV5-4 and TRBJ2-5; TRBD2 agrees at 15 bases. The CDR3 loop spans 16 amino acids. Per the germline V gene, CDR1 is SGHNT and CDR2 is YYREEE (reference sequence). V shed 0 bases and J 5 bases; nucleotides not matched to a gene: 2.

The V and J genes are TRBV4-3 and TRBJ2-2; D unresolved. The length of the CDR3 is 15 residues. CDR1 is LGHNA, CDR2 YSLEER, per germline. V lost 0 bases to trimming and J lost 7 bases, with 12 bases between them. DNA of the CDR3: TGCGCCAGCAGCCAAGACTCTTTGGGGAACGGGGAGCTGTTTTTT. Amino acids: CASSQDSLGNGELFF.